These T cell receptor beta chains were read from a single sample in a study of OX40 agonist ivuxolimab in advanced cancers. Assay: immunoSEQ multiplex PCR; the TCRdb copy retains only in-frame clones and omits some. This table has 65,000 to 85,000 clones, roughly 86% appearing once. The material was CD4+ or CD8+ T cells sorted from blood, obtained in a trial of the OX40 agonist ivuxolimab. These receptors were obtained from an adult with an advanced solid tumor such as melanoma, head and neck, liver or kidney cancer. Each CDR3 is given with its conserved first and last residue. The order of the fields is J gene, CDR3 length, D gene, clone size, V gene, CDR3 protein, CDR3 DNA. The D gene is left open where the match is weak. Clone size is stated in some rows and not others, as once, few, many or a class when expanded.

TRBJ2-2 | 16 | TRBD1 | . | TRBV30 | CAWSAFLDRDTGELFF | TGTGCCTGGAGTGCCTTCCTCGACAGGGATACCGGGGAGCTGTTTTTT
TRBJ1-4 | 15 | . | . | TRBV5-1 | CASSLLASNNEKLFF | TGCGCCAGCAGCTTGCTAGCCAGCAATAATGAAAAACTGTTTTTT
TRBJ2-2 | 15 | . | . | TRBV6-5 | CASSYVDLNTGELFF | TGTGCCAGCAGTTACGTGGACCTAAACACCGGGGAGCTGTTTTTT
TRBJ2-1 | 14 | . | . | TRBV5-1 | CASSLGGSYNEQFF | TGCGCCAGCAGCTTGGGGGGCTCCTACAATGAGCAGTTCTTC
TRBJ2-2 | 16 | . | . | TRBV19 | CASKDPGLANTGELFF | TGTGCCAGTAAAGATCCGGGACTCGCGAACACCGGGGAGCTGTTTTTT
TRBJ1-6 | 15 | . | . | TRBV10-3 | CAISETAGGNSPLHF | TGTGCCATCAGTGAGACCGCGGGAGGGAACTCACCCCTCCACTTT
TRBJ2-2 | 15 | . | . | TRBV27 | CASSSGTTNTGELFF | TGTGCCAGCAGTTCCGGGACAACGAACACCGGGGAGCTGTTTTTT
TRBJ2-6 | 17 | . | . | TRBV19 | CASSDSGANSGANVLTF | TGTGCCAGTAGTGACTCCGGGGCCAACTCTGGGGCCAACGTCCTGACTTTC
TRBJ2-2 | 14 | . | . | TRBV7-3 | CASSLSGNTGELFF | TGTGCCAGCAGCTTATCAGGGAACACCGGGGAGCTGTTTTTT
TRBJ1-1 | 13 | . | . | TRBV27 | CASSFTVNTEAFF | TGTGCCAGCAGCTTCACAGTGAACACTGAAGCTTTCTTT
TRBJ1-5 | 16 | . | . | TRBV27 | CASSFTTRGGNQPQHF | TGTGCCAGCAGTTTTACCACCAGGGGAGGGAATCAGCCCCAGCATTTT
TRBJ1-1 | 16 | TRBD1 | . | TRBV14 | CASNSGQGARSTEAFF | TGTGCCAGCAACTCTGGACAGGGGGCGCGATCCACTGAAGCTTTCTTT
TRBJ2-3 | 16 | . | once | TRBV5-1 | CASRGGVGFSTDTQYF | TGCGCCAGCAGAGGGGGGGTTGGGTTTTCCACAGATACGCAGTATTTT
TRBJ2-3 | 13 | . | . | TRBV6-4 | CASSDSKSDTQYF | TGTGCCAGCAGTGACTCGAAATCAGATACGCAGTATTTT
TRBJ2-1 | 17 | TRBD1 | . | TRBV5-4 | CASSLAPGRGRENEQFF | TGTGCCAGCAGCTTGGCGCCGGGAAGGGGGCGCGAAAATGAGCAGTTCTTC
TRBJ1-2 | 18 | . | few | TRBV23-1 | CASSQSIKLESSHYGYTF | TGCGCCAGCAGTCAATCTATAAAGCTAGAATCAAGTCACTATGGCTACACCTTC
TRBJ2-4 | 14 | TRBD1 | . | TRBV10-2 | CASRKTGPRNIQYF | TGCGCCAGCAGGAAGACAGGGCCGAGGAACATTCAGTACTTC
TRBJ2-2 | 15 | . | . | TRBV7-2 | CASSLVAILTGELFF | TGTGCCAGCAGCTTAGTGGCCATCCTCACCGGGGAGCTGTTTTTT
TRBJ1-2 | 15 | TRBD1 | . | TRBV28 | CASSSGGQANYGYTF | TGTGCCAGCAGTTCCGGGGGACAGGCTAACTATGGCTACACCTTC
TRBJ1-2 | 15 | . | . | TRBV6-5 | CASRGGGQGRYGYTF | TGTGCCAGCAGGGGAGGAGGCCAGGGTCGATATGGTTACACCTTC
TRBJ2-5 | 13 | . | few | TRBV9 | CASSVGISETQYF | TGTGCCAGCAGCGTAGGAATATCAGAGACCCAGTACTTC
TRBJ1-6 | 17 | TRBD1 | . | TRBV19 | CASSLGPGQGDYSPLHF | TGTGCCAGTAGTCTAGGACCGGGACAGGGAGATTATTCACCCCTCCACTTT
TRBJ1-6 | 15 | . | few | TRBV6-6 | CASRGGTGGNSPLHF | TGTGCCAGCAGAGGGGGGACGGGAGGAAATTCACCCCTCCACTTT
TRBJ1-2 | 14 | . | once | TRBV2 | CASRQITIFPGYTF | TGTGCCAGCAGACAGATTACAATCTTTCCTGGCTACACCTTC
TRBJ2-7 | 15 | TRBD1 | . | TRBV19 | CASSPRDRGYYEQYF | TGTGCCAGTAGCCCCCGGGACAGGGGGTACTACGAGCAGTACTTC
TRBJ1-1 | 15 | . | . | TRBV6-5 | CASSTNTRRNTEAFF | TGTGCCAGCAGTACAAATACACGAAGGAACACTGAAGCTTTCTTT
TRBJ2-5 | 14 | . | . | TRBV28 | CASSQYLYQETQYF | TGTGCCAGCAGTCAATATTTATACCAAGAGACCCAGTACTTC
TRBJ1-5 | 14 | . | . | TRBV2 | CASSRDKGYQPQHF | TGTGCCAGCAGCCGTGACAAGGGGTATCAGCCCCAGCATTTT
TRBJ2-2 | 18 | . | . | TRBV7-6 | CASSLALRQGRNTGELFF | TGTGCCAGCAGCTTAGCGCTCCGGCAGGGGAGGAACACCGGGGAGCTGTTTTTT
TRBJ1-4 | 13 | . | . | TRBV27 | CASSLPANEKLFF | TGTGCCAGCAGTTTGCCAGCTAATGAAAAACTGTTTTTT
TRBJ2-1 | 13 | . | . | TRBV4-3 | CASSATGYNEQFF | TGCGCCAGCAGCGCAACAGGTTACAATGAGCAGTTCTTC
TRBJ1-6 | 13 | . | . | TRBV27 | CASSTRTAGTLHF | TGTGCCAGCAGTACCCGGACAGCAGGAACCCTCCACTTT
TRBJ2-2 | 15 | . | . | TRBV5-8 | CASSEGFWHTGELFF | TGTGCCAGCAGCGAAGGGTTTTGGCACACCGGGGAGCTGTTTTTT
TRBJ2-4 | 17 | TRBD1 | . | TRBV6-1 | CASSEAAGTGSKDIQYF | TGTGCCAGCAGTGAAGCCGCTGGGACAGGGAGTAAAGACATTCAGTACTTC
TRBJ1-6 | 13 | . | . | TRBV7-9 | CASSLGDGSPLHF | TGTGCCAGCAGCTTAGGGGATGGTTCACCCCTCCACTTT
TRBJ2-1 | 11 | . | few | TRBV20-1 | CSAPSGNEQFF | TGCAGTGCTCCTTCGGGCAATGAGCAGTTCTTC
TRBJ1-1 | 13 | . | . | TRBV5-8 | CASSLAVAVDAFF | TGTGCCAGCAGCTTGGCCGTAGCGGTTGACGCTTTCTTT
TRBJ2-4 | 15 | . | . | TRBV5-4 | CASSLVGEPINIQYF | TGTGCCAGCAGCTTGGTGGGGGAGCCCATAAACATTCAGTACTTC
TRBJ2-7 | 15 | TRBD2 | once | TRBV28 | CASSRLAGGLGEQYF | TGTGCCAGCAGTCGCCTAGCGGGGGGATTGGGTGAGCAGTACTTC
TRBJ2-1 | 15 | TRBD1 | . | TRBV5-4 | CASSIGQGKVNEQFF | TGTGCCAGCAGCATCGGACAGGGGAAGGTCAATGAGCAGTTCTTC
TRBJ2-7 | 12 | . | . | TRBV28 | CASTPQRGEQYF | TGTGCCAGCACCCCTCAACGCGGCGAGCAGTACTTC
TRBJ1-2 | 15 | TRBD1 | . | TRBV10-2 | CASREGDSLSYGYTF | TGCGCCAGCAGGGAGGGGGACAGCTTATCCTATGGCTACACCTTC
TRBJ1-5 | 15 | . | once | TRBV30 | CAWRAPGGGNQPQHF | TGTGCCTGGAGGGCCCCGGGGGGGGGCAATCAGCCCCAGCATTTT
TRBJ1-2 | 17 | . | . | TRBV23-1 | CASSPDKDTEANYGYTF | TGCGCCAGCAGTCCGGATAAAGACACAGAGGCTAACTATGGCTACACCTTC
TRBJ1-5 | 16 | . | once | TRBV15 | CATSRERPNSNQPQHF | TGTGCCACCAGCAGAGAACGACCTAACAGCAATCAGCCCCAGCATTTT
TRBJ2-7 | 15 | . | . | TRBV5-1 | CASSSGEGKAYEQYF | TGCGCCAGCAGCTCGGGTGAGGGGAAGGCCTACGAGCAGTACTTC
TRBJ1-1 | 14 | TRBD1 | . | TRBV10-3 | CAISAGQGETEAFF | TGTGCCATCAGTGCGGGACAGGGAGAGACTGAAGCTTTCTTT
TRBJ2-1 | 15 | TRBD2 | few | TRBV19 | CASRYGGYRYNEQFF | TGTGCCAGTAGGTACGGGGGGTACCGGTACAATGAGCAGTTCTTC
TRBJ1-2 | 14 | . | once | TRBV19 | CASSIEAGELGYTF | TGTGCCAGTAGTATAGAAGCAGGCGAGCTTGGCTACACCTTC
TRBJ2-3 | 15 | . | . | TRBV2 | CASGGLVGDTDTQYF | TGTGCCAGTGGGGGGCTAGTAGGGGACACAGATACGCAGTATTTT
TRBJ2-3 | 14 | . | . | TRBV28 | CASSLSWRADTQYF | TGTGCCAGCAGTTTAAGCTGGCGGGCAGATACGCAGTATTTT
TRBJ2-7 | 12 | . | . | TRBV27 | CASSTPTHEQYF | TGTGCCAGCAGCACGCCTACCCACGAGCAGTACTTC
TRBJ2-5 | 14 | . | . | TRBV15 | CATSSRQIQETQYF | TGTGCCACCAGCAGTAGACAGATCCAAGAGACCCAGTACTTC
TRBJ1-6 | 17 | . | . | TRBV28 | CASSSISGSTNNSPLHF | TGTGCCAGCAGTTCAATCTCCGGCAGTACCAATAATTCACCCCTCCACTTT